The sample holds many counts of the clone carrying this T cell receptor beta chain. The antigen is unknown. Deep sequencing aimed at 1 in 200,000 to 1 in 1 million T cells' resolution. The table came from immunoSEQ multiplex PCR; TCRdb's copy has only in-frame clones and leaves some out. The repertoire holds roughly 160,000 clones, 84% seen once, with around 4.5% in the top ten. These data belong to a study of cytotoxic CD8 clonotypes in ibrutinib-treated CLL. Whole-study findings and limits: Clonality went higher at ibrutinib response and then dropped back toward baseline at progression. Public clonotypes were uncommon and contracted or stayed stable on treatment.

The germline V gene encodes CDR1 MNHEY and CDR2 SMNVEV (reference sequence). The CDR3 is made up of 13 amino acids. Trimming pared 3 bases from V and 0 bases from J, leaving 6 bases between. J is TRBJ2-7 and V is TRBV27; no reliable D call. The sample in question was PBMCs, obtained after 24 months of ibrutinib treatment. The clonotype comes from a human donor with chronic lymphocytic leukemia. As DNA, the CDR3 is TGTGCCAGCAGTTTGGCCAACTCCTACGAGCAGTACTTC. This gives the protein CASSLANSYEQYF.